The T cell receptor beta chain under discussion was sequenced for a study of T cells after yellow fever vaccination. Across the whole study: SMART-Seq v4 Ultra Low Input prepared the low-cell-number fractions. Notes on the study in general: A weaker secondary response peaked on day 5, the primary on day 15. Reappearance after the booster was seen for most primary-vaccination clones, at 95% to 96% CD4 and 75% to 90% CD8. Contamination of FACS-sorted repertoires by abundant clonotypes from the bulk population could occur.

In this sample, this clonotype turned up many times. Its antigen is currently unknown. CDR3 length equals 14 residues. V lost 4 bases and J 0 bases, leaving 4 bases between the germline ends. CDR1 WSHSY and CDR2 SAAADI come from the germline V gene. TCRdb fed the 5' RACE reads into MiXCR, producing one record per CDR3 protein. The sample gives 200,000 to 300,000 distinct CDR3 sequences, less than 7.5% of which show up once; approximately 0.99% is in the top ten. The sequenced sample was CD4+ T cells sorted from PBMCs, obtained on the day of the yellow fever booster vaccination. The receptor comes from a man in his thirties or forties who received the YFV17D yellow fever vaccine. The chain has TRBV10-2 and TRBJ2-6; D call uncertain. This chain's CDR3 is CASSADSGANVLTF. The CDR3 DNA reads TGCGCCAGCAGTGCAGACTCTGGGGCCAACGTCCTGACTTTC.